This entry lists 30 T cell receptor beta chains sequenced from one sample in a study of cytomegalovirus exposure and HLA in healthy donors. Sequenced by immunoSEQ multiplex PCR; TCRdb stores in-frame clones only, minus some. Here the sample spans about 240,000 clones, around 88% being singletons. The sample taken for sequencing was PBMCs. These receptors were obtained from a woman aged 25 to 39 in good health and CMV-seropositive.

The genes are TRBV6-5 and TRBJ2-7; 7 nucleotides line up with TRBD1. Germline loops: CDR1 MNHEY, CDR2 SVGAGI. The CDR3 totals 12 residues. V gave up 6 bases and J gave up 6 bases; unmatched junction bases: 5. The CDR3 nucleotides are TGTGCCAGCAGCCCGACAGGGAGCGAGCAGTACTTC. Protein sequence: CASSPTGSEQYF.

The V and J genes are TRBV28 and TRBJ2-7; TRBD2 aligns across 12 bases. The germline V gene has CDR1 MDHEN and CDR2 SYDVKM. V lost 7 bases to trimming and J lost 4 bases; unmatched junction nucleotides: 8. The CDR3 consists of 15 residues. CDR3 in DNA: TGTGCCAGCACCTCGACTAGCGGGAGTCTATACGAGCAGTACTTC. Translated: CASTSTSGSLYEQYF. The full variable domain, in which reference TRBV28 and TRBJ2-7 provide the parts outside the CDR3, is DVKVTQSSRYLVKRTGEKVFLECVQDMDHENMFWYRQDPGLGLRLIYFSYDVKMKEKGDIPEGYSVSREKKERFSLILESASTNQTSMYLCASTSTSGSLYEQYFGPGTRLTVT.

J is TRBJ2-7 and V is TRBV7-9; 10 positions match TRBD2. The CDR3 has 19 residues. Germline V lookup: CDR1 SEHNR, CDR2 FQNEAQ (reference sequence). V lost 5 bases, J lost 4 bases, and 20 bases stayed unmatched. Here the CDR3 DNA reads TGTGCCAGCAGCCCTGGCCAGGGTCGATTAGCGGGAGGATGGTACGAGCAGTACTTC. Amino acids: CASSPGQGRLAGGWYEQYF. Variable domain in full (rest from reference TRBV7-9 and TRBJ2-7): DTGVSQNPRHKITKRGQNVTFRCDPISEHNRLYWYRQTLGQGPEFLTYFQNEAQLEKSRLLSDRFSAERPKGSFSTLEIQRTEQGDSAMYLCASSPGQGRLAGGWYEQYFGPGTRLTVT.

The chain carries TRBV5-4 and TRBJ2-7, with TRBD1 matching over 7 bases. Per the germline V gene, CDR1 is SGHNT and CDR2 is YYREEE (reference sequence). The trim removed 1 base at V and 2 bases at J, leaving 3 bases unmatched. The CDR3 is made up of 14 amino acids. CDR3: CASSLTGVTYEQYF. CDR3 DNA: TGTGCCAGCAGCTTGACAGGGGTGACCTACGAGCAGTACTTC.

The rearrangement uses TRBV9 and TRBJ2-2; D is unresolved. V shed 1 base and J shed 0 bases, with 13 bases lying between them. The germline V gene encodes CDR1 SGDLS and CDR2 YYNGEE. The CDR3 is 17 amino acids. The CDR3 DNA sequence: TGTGCCAGCAGCGTAAATATGGTAGATGCGAACACCGGGGAGCTGTTTTTT. Its translation is CASSVNMVDANTGELFF.

The chain combines TRBV10-3 with TRBJ1-5, with 8 bases aligning to TRBD1. CDR1 is ENHRY, CDR2 SYGVKD, per germline. The CDR3 consists of 14 residues. With V trimmed by 8 bases and J by 3 bases, 6 bases remained unmatched. Here the CDR3 reads CAIGETGDNQPQHF. CDR3 DNA: TGTGCCATCGGGGAGACAGGGGACAATCAGCCCCAGCATTTT.

This chain links TRBV28 with TRBJ2-7, with 9 bases that match TRBD1. This CDR3 is built from 14 residues. CDR1 MDHEN and CDR2 SYDVKM come from the germline V gene. After removal of 5 bases from V and 6 bases from J, the junction contained 8 bases not matched to a gene. DNA of the CDR3: TGTGCCAGCAGTCCCCGGGACAGGGTCTTCGAGCAGTACTTC. Translating gives CASSPRDRVFEQYF.

The V gene is TRBV2, the J gene TRBJ2-2, with D hard to call. The CDR3 has 16 residues. V lost 6 bases and J 0 bases, leaving 14 bases between the germline ends. CDR1 and CDR2 (germline): SNHLY, FYNNEI. In DNA, the CDR3 is TGTGCCAGCAGGCCTAAGAGTCGCGCGAACACCGGGGAGCTGTTTTTT. Protein product: CASRPKSRANTGELFF. Based on the CDR3 plus reference TRBV2 and TRBJ2-2, the full variable domain is EPEVTQTPSHQVTQMGQEVILRCVPISNHLYFYWYRQILGQKVEFLVSFYNNEISEKSEIFDDQFSVERPDGSNFTLKIRSTKLEDSAMYFCASRPKSRANTGELFFGEGSRLTVL.

The J gene is TRBJ2-1, the V gene TRBV7-3; 9 bases fit TRBD2. The V segment lost 5 bases and the J segment 8 bases; nucleotides outside the gene matches: 10. The CDR3 is 15 amino acids. From germline, CDR1 is SGHTA and CDR2 FQGTGA. In DNA, the CDR3 is TGTGCCAGCAGCCGCACTGGCGGGAGGGCCTATGAGCAGTTCTTC. It encodes CASSRTGGRAYEQFF.

This clone was seen only a few times. For the CDR3, the DNA is TGTGCCAGCAGTAAGGGGAATGAGCAGTTCTTC. Translating gives CASSKGNEQFF. V is TRBV6-4 and J is TRBJ2-1, with a tentative D call TRBD1 (5 bases). This CDR3 is 11 amino acids long. Trimming cost V 5 bases and J 7 bases, with 6 bases left between them. Germline V gene lookup returns CDR1 MRHNA and CDR2 SNTAGT.

The gene calls are TRBV11-2 and TRBJ2-1; D unclear. This CDR3 is built from 12 residues. V lost 1 base, J lost 8 bases, and 6 bases lay in between. Germline values: CDR1 SGHAT, CDR2 FQNNGV. Written as DNA, the CDR3 is TGTGCCAGCAGCTTAGCTAAAGATGAGCAGTTCTTC. Translating it yields CASSLAKDEQFF.

In nucleotides, the CDR3 is TGTGCCAGCAGCTTAGGTCGGGGAGCCTACAATGAGCAGTTCTTC. It translates to CASSLGRGAYNEQFF. This chain joins TRBV7-2 and TRBJ2-1, with D possibly being TRBD2 (5 bases). Per the germline V gene, CDR1 is SGHTA and CDR2 is FQGNSA. V lost 1 base and J 2 bases, leaving 9 bases between the germline ends. The CDR3 is 15 amino acids.

This chain links TRBV7-9 with TRBJ1-1, with D possibly matching TRBD1 (5 bases). The length of the CDR3 is 12 residues. Germline loops: CDR1 SEHNR, CDR2 FQNEAQ (reference sequence). V was pared by 8 bases and J by 7 bases, with 14 bases between. CDR3 sequence: CASGTRGGEAFF. CDR3 DNA: TGTGCCAGCGGTACACGGGGGGGTGAAGCTTTCTTT.

This chain links TRBV13 with TRBJ2-1; D call uncertain. There are 15 residues in the CDR3. Per germline, CDR1 PRHDT and CDR2 FYEKMQ (reference sequence). Trimming took 2 bases from V and 1 from J, leaving 9 bases between them. CDR3 protein: CASSLRQDSYNEQFF. In nucleotides, the CDR3 is TGTGCCAGCAGCTTACGCCAGGATTCCTACAATGAGCAGTTCTTC.

The V call is TRBV6-1, the J call TRBJ2-3; D ambiguous. The CDR3 has 15 residues. The ends were cut back, 2 bases at V and 0 bases at J, with 9 bases in the middle. Germline V gene lookup returns CDR1 MNHNS and CDR2 SASEGT. The CDR3 reads CASSEYTLSTDTQYF. The CDR3 DNA follows: TGTGCCAGCAGTGAATACACACTAAGCACAGATACGCAGTATTTT.

The chain couples TRBV7-2 to TRBJ1-2; D gene uncertain. The CDR3 is 13 residues long. V lost 5 bases, J lost 2 bases, and 9 bases lay in between. Germline assignment: CDR1 SGHTA and CDR2 FQGNSA. DNA of the CDR3: TGTGCCAGCAGCGGAGGATCGAACTATGGCTACACCTTC. Translated: CASSGGSNYGYTF.

This chain uses TRBV6-1 with TRBJ2-5; TRBD2 matches at 14 bases. The V gene end was trimmed by 1 base and the J gene end by 6 bases; junction bases not matched to a gene: 10. The germline CDR1 and CDR2 sequences are MNHNS and SASEGT. CDR3 length equals 18 residues. CDR3 amino acids: CASSEGGPGTSGRKTQYF. The CDR3 DNA is TGTGCCAGCAGTGAAGGGGGTCCCGGGACTAGCGGGAGAAAGACCCAGTACTTC.

This chain joins TRBV6-1 and TRBJ2-7; possibly TRBD2 for D (7 bases). The CDR3 is made up of 13 amino acids. V was shortened by 8 bases and J by 3 bases, with 14 bases between the two germline ends. Germline-derived CDR1 and CDR2 are MNHNS and SASEGT. CDR3 DNA: TGTGCCAGCGTTGGGGGGGGCCACTACGAGCAGTACTTC. Protein: CASVGGGHYEQYF.

This chain joins TRBV19 and TRBJ1-5; tentative D call: TRBD1 (5 bases). Germline values: CDR1 LNHDA, CDR2 SQIVND (reference sequence). The CDR3 sequence is 14 residues long. The V end lost 5 bases, the J end lost 3 bases, and 11 bases lay between the germline ends. The CDR3 DNA reads TGTGCCAGTAGTGTTACAGGAGACAATCAGCCCCAGCATTTT. Protein sequence: CASSVTGDNQPQHF.

The chain joins TRBV19 to TRBJ1-1; 9 bases line up with TRBD1. V dropped 5 bases and J dropped 5; count of bases not matched to a gene: 3. This CDR3 spans 13 amino acids. CDR1 LNHDA and CDR2 SQIVND come from the germline V gene (reference sequence). The CDR3 region is CASSFGQGTEAFF. CDR3 DNA sequence: TGTGCCAGTAGTTTCGGACAGGGGACTGAAGCTTTCTTT.

The chain carries TRBV30 and TRBJ1-4, with TRBD1 matching 10 bases. CDR1 and CDR2 (germline): GTSNPN, SVGIG (reference sequence). The trim removed 4 bases at V and 10 bases at J, leaving 6 bases unmatched. This CDR3 has 13 residues. The CDR3 region has the DNA TGTGCCTGGAAAGACAGGGGGCAGGGAAAACTGTTTTTT. Translation: CAWKDRGQGKLFF.

The chain couples TRBV18 to TRBJ1-5; 9 nucleotides line up with TRBD1. The germline gives CDR1 KGHSH, CDR2 LQKENI. The CDR3 is made up of 15 amino acids. The V segment lost 6 bases and the J segment 7 bases; nucleotides outside the gene matches: 10. Here the CDR3 DNA reads TGTGCCAGCTCGCCCCGGGACAGGGAGGGACAGCCCCAGCATTTT. It encodes CASSPRDREGQPQHF.

This clone appeared once. The CDR3 sequence is CASSTAPGLEAFF. CDR3 nucleotide sequence: TGCGCCAGCAGCACAGCTCCGGGACTAGAAGCTTTCTTT. The J gene is TRBJ1-1, the V gene TRBV5-1, with D possibly TRBD1 on 5 matching bases. Germline lookup yields CDR1 SGHRS and CDR2 YFSETQ. CDR3 length: 13 amino acids. Trimming cost V 4 bases and J 8 bases, with 15 bases left between them.

The chain is built from TRBV28 and TRBJ2-1; 7 bases agree with TRBD1. Unmatched junction bases numbered 5, after V lost 5 bases and J lost 1 base. The germline V gene encodes CDR1 MDHEN and CDR2 SYDVKM. This CDR3 has 15 amino acids. The CDR3 loop is CASSKYRGSYNEQFF. CDR3 sequence (DNA): TGTGCCAGCAGTAAGTACAGGGGTTCCTACAATGAGCAGTTCTTC.

The chain is built from TRBV19 and TRBJ1-5; D call uncertain. The CDR3 spans 15 residues. Germline values: CDR1 LNHDA, CDR2 SQIVND (reference sequence). Trimming cost V 3 bases and J 3 bases, with 12 bases left between them. Here the CDR3 reads CASSMRTGNNQPQHF. The CDR3 nucleotides read TGTGCCAGTAGTATGCGGACGGGGAACAATCAGCCCCAGCATTTT.

V and J are TRBV25-1 and TRBJ2-1, with 12 positions matching TRBD2. After removal of 6 bases from V and 8 bases from J, the junction contained 11 bases not matched to a gene. CDR1 MGHDK and CDR2 SYGVNS come from the germline V gene. The CDR3 is made up of 16 amino acids. The DNA for the CDR3 is TGTGCCAGCAGGACGACTAGCGGGAGTAAGACTGATGAGCAGTTCTTC. It specifies CASRTTSGSKTDEQFF.

Regarding this clone: An end of the junction does not agree with germline; a read error may underlie this. CDR3 nucleotide sequence: TGTGCTAGCAGCTTAGGGGGGAGGGAGACCCAGTACTTC. Encoded protein: CASSLGGRETQYF. The chain uses TRBV7-7 and TRBJ2-5; D is perhaps TRBD1 or TRBD2 (6 bases each). The CDR3 extends over 13 amino acids. Germline-derived CDR1 and CDR2 are SSHAT and FNYEAQ (reference sequence).

This clone was found once. The chain links TRBV9 to TRBJ2-3, with D perhaps matching TRBD2 (6 bases). CDR1 SGDLS and CDR2 YYNGEE come from the germline V gene. This CDR3 is built from 16 residues. The V gene lost 0 bases and the J gene lost 4 bases, with 15 bases spanning the gap. CDR3 DNA: TGTGCCAGCAGCGTAGAGGGTAGCGGTCAACCAGATACGCAGTATTTT. This gives the protein CASSVEGSGQPDTQYF.

The sample holds one count of this clone. The chain combines TRBV5-1 with TRBJ2-4; D is unresolved. Trimming shortened V by 6 bases and J by 11 bases, and 21 bases separated the two germline ends. Germline lookup yields CDR1 SGHRS and CDR2 YFSETQ. The CDR3 extends over 14 amino acids. This CDR3 reads CASNVTPGSPVQYF. In DNA, the CDR3 is TGCGCCAGCAACGTCACACCCGGGTCCCCTGTTCAGTACTTC.

The CDR3 protein is CASRGAGNEKLFF. DNA for the CDR3: TGTGCCAGCAGGGGGGCCGGAAATGAAAAACTGTTTTTT. The gene calls are TRBV27 and TRBJ1-4, with a possible D match to TRBD1 (6 bases). Trimming took 6 bases from V and 5 from J, leaving 10 bases between them. CDR1 is MNHEY, CDR2 SMNVEV, per germline (reference sequence). The CDR3 totals 13 residues.